This passage covers 29 T cell receptor beta chains from one sample sequenced in a study of T cell responses to AZD1222 COVID-19 vaccine. The data were produced by immunoSEQ multiplex PCR, yet TCRdb's version contains in-frame clones alone and is incomplete. The data contain 85,000 to 110,000 clones, roughly 88% of them singletons. The sample was peripheral blood, taken on day 0 of AZD1222 vaccination. These receptors all come from an adult in good health.

This clone was picked up one time. For the CDR3, the DNA is TGTGCCAGCAGTCCAGGGGGGACCTACGAGCAGTACTTC. Its translation is CASSPGGTYEQYF. The chain links TRBV27 to TRBJ2-7; tentative D call: TRBD1 (7 bases). CDR3 length equals 13 residues. Germline V lookup: CDR1 MNHEY, CDR2 SMNVEV (reference sequence). Deletions cut 5 bases from V and 2 bases from J, with 10 bases between.

This rearrangement joins TRBV12-5 to TRBJ1-1; tentative D call: TRBD1 (6 bases). The CDR3 extends over 21 amino acids. V was trimmed by 0 bases and J by 3 bases, leaving 29 bases between them. Germline assignment: CDR1 LGHNT and CDR2 FRNRAP. CDR3 nucleotides: TGTGCTAGTGGTTTGGTAGTCTCAGGGACACCACCGCGGGGTGAGGACACTGAAGCTTTCTTT. Its protein product is CASGLVVSGTPPRGEDTEAFF.

The chain joins TRBV15 to TRBJ2-3; weak D call: TRBD2 (6 bases). The CDR3 length is 15 residues. Germline V CDR1 and CDR2: LNHNV, YYDKDF (reference sequence). Trimming took 6 bases from V and 3 from J, leaving 16 bases between them. The CDR3: CATSEDPRGTDTQYF. The CDR3 nucleotides are TGTGCCACCAGTGAGGACCCGCGGGGAACAGATACGCAGTATTTT.

The CDR3 reads CASSPGLGLEAFF. CDR3 DNA sequence: TGTGCCAGCAGCCCAGGCTTAGGGCTCGAAGCTTTCTTT. This sequence joins TRBV7-9 and TRBJ1-1; D gene ambiguous. Looked up from germline, CDR1 is SEHNR and CDR2 is FQNEAQ (reference sequence). The germline V and J ends were trimmed by 5 bases and 8 bases, with 15 bases remaining between them. The CDR3 sequence is 13 residues long.

V usage is TRBV9 and J usage is TRBJ2-3; D not certain. The CDR3 covers 14 residues. Germline V gene data show CDR1 as SGDLS and CDR2 as YYNGEE. V was cut by 4 bases and J by 2 bases, with 11 bases left in between. The CDR3 DNA reads TGTGCCAGCAGCCCCTGGATTTACACAGATACGCAGTATTTT. Protein sequence: CASSPWIYTDTQYF.

This chain links TRBV7-9 with TRBJ1-2; D gene unclear. Trimming took 0 bases from V and 0 from J, leaving 8 bases between them. CDR1 SEHNR and CDR2 FQNEAQ come from the germline V gene (reference sequence). The CDR3 runs 15 residues. The CDR3 DNA reads TGTGCCAGCAGCTTAGCCCAGCCCACTAACTATGGCTACACCTTC. Residues: CASSLAQPTNYGYTF.

V is TRBV9 and J is TRBJ2-7; the match to TRBD1 covers 10 bases. The CDR3 length is 16 residues. V was clipped by 1 base and J by 4 bases; unmatched bases: 8. From germline, CDR1 is SGDLS and CDR2 YYNGEE. CDR3 protein: CASSVSPGQGIYEQYF. The CDR3 DNA reads TGTGCCAGCAGCGTATCCCCGGGACAGGGGATATACGAGCAGTACTTC.

This chain joins TRBV5-8 and TRBJ2-3, with TRBD2 as a possible D gene (6 bases). Germline V gives CDR1 SGHTS, CDR2 YDEGEE. V lost 6 bases to trimming and J lost 3 bases, with 17 bases between them. This CDR3 is 15 amino acids long. The CDR3 loop is CASTFGGLGTDTQYF. The CDR3 DNA reads as TGTGCCAGCACCTTCGGGGGTCTTGGGACAGATACGCAGTATTTT.

The V and J genes are TRBV27 and TRBJ1-6; 8 nucleotides line up with TRBD1. This CDR3 has 15 amino acids. Germline trimming cut 7 bases from V and 7 bases from J; bases unmatched to any gene: 9. Germline lookup yields CDR1 MNHEY and CDR2 SMNVEV (reference sequence). The CDR3 DNA sequence: TGTGCCAGCACCTCGGACAGGGCGTGGAATTCACCCCTCCACTTT. Translated: CASTSDRAWNSPLHF.

The genes are TRBV5-1 and TRBJ1-4; TRBD1 is a possible D gene (6 bases). Trimming removed 2 bases at V and 8 bases at J, with 13 bases between. Germline V lookup: CDR1 SGHRS, CDR2 YFSETQ. This CDR3 contains 14 residues. The CDR3 DNA reads TGCGCCAGCAGCTTAGGGGACACACCAGAAAAACTGTTTTTT. This gives the protein CASSLGDTPEKLFF.

This chain uses TRBV19 with TRBJ1-5; perhaps TRBD1 as D (5 bases). This CDR3 is 15 amino acids long. Germline V gives CDR1 LNHDA, CDR2 SQIVND (reference sequence). V was pared by 1 base and J by 3 bases, with 10 bases between. The CDR3 sequence is CASSIGDGPNQPQHF. The CDR3 DNA is TGTGCCAGTAGTATAGGGGACGGGCCCAATCAGCCCCAGCATTTT.

This clone appeared a single time. The rearrangement joins TRBV7-6 to TRBJ2-5; possible D gene TRBD2, 7 bases. The germline V gene encodes CDR1 SGHVS and CDR2 FNYEAQ. There are 16 residues in the CDR3. The V end lost 3 bases, the J end lost 5 bases, and 19 bases lay between the germline ends. The CDR3 coding sequence is TGTGCCAGCAGCTTCCGGGACTACAGGGTTGGGGAGACCCAGTACTTC. This translates into CASSFRDYRVGETQYF.

The rearrangement links TRBV11-2 to TRBJ2-7; weak D call: TRBD1 (6 bases). This CDR3 has 16 residues. The ends were cut back, 7 bases at V and 3 bases at J, with 22 bases in the middle. Germline V gene data show CDR1 as SGHAT and CDR2 as FQNNGV. CDR3 nucleotide sequence: TGTGCCAGCAATCCAGGGGCCGGACGGAGGAACTACGAGCAGTACTTC. Translation: CASNPGAGRRNYEQYF.

The chain combines TRBV5-5 with TRBJ1-4, with D unclear. There are 12 residues in the CDR3. Trimming shortened V by 3 bases and J by 8 bases, and 8 bases separated the two germline ends. Germline CDR1 reads SGHKS; CDR2 reads YYEKEE (reference sequence). In nucleotides, the CDR3 is TGTGCCAGCAGCTGGACTGGAGAAAAACTGTTTTTT. This translates into CASSWTGEKLFF.

CDR3 in amino acids: CASSRGSGNQPQHF. CDR3 bases: TGTGCCAGCAGCCGGGGGTCGGGTAATCAGCCCCAGCATTTT. The J gene is TRBJ1-5, the V gene TRBV28; tentative D call: TRBD1 (5 bases). The CDR3 runs to 14 residues. Germline CDR1 reads MDHEN; CDR2 reads SYDVKM. The V end was cut by 6 bases, the J end by 4 bases, with 13 bases between.

J is TRBJ2-3 and V is TRBV11-2; tentative D call: TRBD2 (6 bases). The germline CDR1 and CDR2 sequences are SGHAT and FQNNGV. The CDR3 sequence is 17 residues long. V lost 1 base, J lost 1 base, and 15 bases lay in between. The CDR3 coding sequence is TGTGCCAGCAGCTTAGGGAGGGCCCGGGTCCGCACAGATACGCAGTATTTT. It is translated as CASSLGRARVRTDTQYF.

The chain combines TRBV18 with TRBJ2-7; D tentatively fits TRBD1 or TRBD2 (7 bases each). V was trimmed by 0 bases and J by 3 bases, leaving 15 bases between them. The CDR3 length is 16 residues. The germline V gene encodes CDR1 KGHSH and CDR2 LQKENI. CDR3 bases: TGTGCCAGCTCACCACCTGGGGGAGGGGGCTTCTACGAGCAGTACTTC. Translating gives CASSPPGGGGFYEQYF.

CDR3 sequence reads: CASSQDDWGTGELFF. For the CDR3, the DNA is TGTGCCAGCAGCCAAGACGACTGGGGAACCGGGGAGCTGTTTTTT. This chain uses TRBV4-2 with TRBJ2-2, with D unclear. From germline, CDR1 is LGHNA and CDR2 YNFKEQ. The CDR3 totals 15 residues. V was trimmed by 0 bases and J by 5 bases, leaving 10 bases between them.

The J gene is TRBJ1-3, the V gene TRBV10-3; perhaps TRBD1 as D (5 bases). This CDR3 contains 12 residues. The V end lost 7 bases, the J end lost 4 bases, and 8 bases lay between the germline ends. Per the germline V gene, CDR1 is ENHRY and CDR2 is SYGVKD. Written as DNA, the CDR3 is TGTGCCATCACAGGGTCCGGAAACACCATATATTTT. It is translated as CAITGSGNTIYF.

The rearrangement links TRBV27 to TRBJ2-1, with no clear D. This CDR3 has 11 residues. The germline V gene has CDR1 MNHEY and CDR2 SMNVEV (reference sequence). Trimming removed 4 bases from V and 6 bases from J, with 4 bases in between. The CDR3 spells CASSWGNEQFF. The CDR3 DNA reads TGTGCCAGCAGTTGGGGCAATGAGCAGTTCTTC.

This chain joins TRBV2 and TRBJ2-7, with 8 bases fitting TRBD1. V gave up 5 bases and J gave up 0 bases; unmatched junction bases: 6. The CDR3 has 15 amino acids. Germline CDR1 reads SNHLY; CDR2 reads FYNNEI. The CDR3 spells CASSPRGPNSYEQYF. The CDR3 DNA is TGTGCCAGCAGTCCCAGGGGGCCGAACTCCTACGAGCAGTACTTC.

The chain joins TRBV6-5 to TRBJ1-5, with D perhaps TRBD1 (5 bases). V lost 8 bases, J lost 4 bases, and 12 bases lay in between. CDR1 MNHEY and CDR2 SVGAGI come from the germline V gene. This CDR3 comprises 13 residues. The CDR3, as DNA: TGTGCCAGCCGCCGGGACTGGAATCAGCCCCAGCATTTT. It encodes CASRRDWNQPQHF.

The V call is TRBV6-2 or TRBV6-3, the J call TRBJ1-6; 10 positions agree with TRBD1. CDR3 length: 19 residues. J lost 1 base, V lost 2 bases, and 8 bases had no gene match. Per germline, CDR1 MNHEY and CDR2 SVGEGT. The CDR3 DNA reads TGTGCCAGCAGTTACGATCGGGACAGGGGTTCGTCCTATAATTCACCCCTCCACTTT. Protein product: CASSYDRDRGSSYNSPLHF.

The rearrangement joins TRBV9 to TRBJ2-7; no reliable D call. The V gene's germline CDR1 is SGDLS and CDR2 YYNGEE. The CDR3 has 13 amino acids. V was cut by 3 bases and J by 5 bases, with 12 bases left in between. The CDR3 sequence: CASSERPSDEQYF. CDR3 DNA sequence: TGTGCCAGCAGCGAGAGGCCAAGCGACGAGCAGTACTTC.

The chain couples TRBV30 to TRBJ1-2, with a tentative D call TRBD1 (5 bases). This CDR3 comprises 12 residues. Trimming pared 5 bases from V and 8 bases from J, leaving 15 bases between. Germline V gene sequence: CDR1 GTSNPN, CDR2 SVGIG (reference sequence). The CDR3 DNA sequence: TGTGCCTGGGTTGTCGGCAGGACAGGCTACACCTTC. Translating it yields CAWVVGRTGYTF.

The chain uses TRBV27 and TRBJ1-1; D is ambiguous. Trimming took off 3 bases at V and 1 base at J, with 9 bases between the two ends. CDR3 length: 14 residues. Germline values: CDR1 MNHEY, CDR2 SMNVEV (reference sequence). This CDR3 reads CASSFGYGNTEAFF. The CDR3 coding sequence is TGTGCCAGCAGTTTTGGGTATGGGAACACTGAAGCTTTCTTT.

The chain has TRBV5-1 and TRBJ1-3; 8 bases line up with TRBD1. V lost 5 bases and J lost 4; bases outside the gene matches: 8. The CDR3 sequence is 15 residues long. Germline V gives CDR1 SGHRS, CDR2 YFSETQ. The CDR3 DNA is TGCGCCAGCAGTCTGGAGGACAGGGAGGGAAACACCATATATTTT. Translated, it gives CASSLEDREGNTIYF.

The chain combines TRBV5-1 with TRBJ2-1, with no clear D. The V end was cut by 5 bases, the J end by 5 bases, with 14 bases between. CDR1 is SGHRS, CDR2 YFSETQ, per germline. CDR3 size: 14 residues. As DNA, the CDR3 is TGCGCCAGCAGGGTGGGGTCACTTAACAATGAGCAGTTCTTC. Its protein is CASRVGSLNNEQFF.

The J gene is TRBJ2-5, the V gene TRBV19; 8 bases agree with TRBD1. Looked up from germline, CDR1 is LNHDA and CDR2 is SQIVND (reference sequence). CDR3 size: 15 residues. V lost 5 bases to trimming and J lost 4 bases; unmatched junction nucleotides: 9. The CDR3 nucleotides are TGTGCCAGTAGTTCCTGGGACAGGTTGGGAGAGACCCAGTACTTC. This codes for CASSSWDRLGETQYF.